A single sample gave rise to the 27 T cell receptor beta chains below, sequenced in a study of human T cells and chemical hapten exposure. Documented time point: patch test 1, 2 weeks after DPC sensitization. Treatment in this sample: therapeutic diphenylcyclopropenone sensitization with weekly scalp DPC. The starting material, unfractionated whole blood, was used for total RNA extraction. TCRdb re-called the RACE reads through MiXCR, storing one row per CDR3 protein. The sample contains 40,000 to 50,000 distinct CDR3 sequences, 4% of which appear only once. The sample consisted of whole blood, taken in connection with sensitization to the hapten diphenylcyclopropenone (DPC). These receptors all come from a man between 45 and 60 years old with alopecia areata. Some clones in this sample may be carry-over from other donors' samples.

This CDR3 is CSARDAGVNTGELFF. DNA for the CDR3: TGCAGTGCTAGAGATGCGGGAGTCAACACCGGGGAGCTGTTTTTT. This chain links TRBV20-1 with TRBJ2-2, with 7 positions matching TRBD2. The CDR3 totals 15 residues. The germline V gene has CDR1 DFQATT and CDR2 SNEGSKA (reference sequence). J was trimmed by 2 bases and V by 0 bases; bases with no gene match: 3.

This clonotype was seen ten or more times. The chain employs TRBV28 and TRBJ1-4; 9 bases line up with TRBD1. CDR1 MDHEN and CDR2 SYDVKM come from the germline V gene. V lost 5 bases to trimming and J lost 3 bases; unmatched junction nucleotides: 4. The CDR3 has 15 residues. The CDR3 protein is CASSPTGGSNEKLFF. The CDR3 region has the DNA TGTGCCAGCAGTCCGACAGGGGGTTCTAATGAAAAACTGTTTTTT.

This clonotype was seen ten or more times. This chain links TRBV28 with TRBJ2-1, with 11 bases lining up with TRBD2. The ends lost 5 bases at V and 7 bases at J; junction bases unmatched: 7. Germline lookup yields CDR1 MDHEN and CDR2 SYDVKM. CDR3 length: 15 amino acids. The CDR3 region has the DNA TGTGCCAGCAGTACCGCTAGCGGGAGGCGAAATGAGCAGTTCTTC. It encodes CASSTASGRRNEQFF. Using reference TRBV28 and TRBJ2-1 for the parts outside the CDR3, the full variable domain is DVKVTQSSRYLVKRTGEKVFLECVQDMDHENMFWYRQDPGLGLRLIYFSYDVKMKEKGDIPEGYSVSREKKERFSLILESASTNQTSMYLCASSTASGRRNEQFFGPGTRLTVL.

At least ten counts were recorded for this clonotype. This rearrangement joins TRBV7-2 to TRBJ2-2; 7 bases match TRBD1. The CDR3 length is 14 residues. CDR1 is SGHTA and CDR2 is FQGNSA in the germline V gene. The V and J ends lost 1 base and 8 bases, in that order; junction bases with no gene match: 4. Here the CDR3 DNA reads TGTGCCAGCAGCTTAGAGACAGGGTCTGGGGAGCTGTTTTTT. The encoded protein is CASSLETGSGELFF.

This clonotype was seen ten or more times. V is TRBV7-2 and J is TRBJ2-7; tentative D call: TRBD2 (6 bases). V shed 2 bases and J shed 2 bases, with 19 bases lying between them. The CDR3 has 17 amino acids. CDR1 and CDR2 (germline): SGHTA, FQGNSA. The CDR3 loop reads CASSLFLGGMITYEQYF. The CDR3 nucleotides are TGTGCCAGCAGCTTATTTCTGGGCGGGATGATTACCTACGAGCAGTACTTC.

This clonotype has ten or more counts. The chain joins TRBV2 to TRBJ2-1; 9 nucleotides agree with TRBD2. With V trimmed by 6 bases and J by 10 bases, 10 bases remained unmatched. This CDR3 contains 14 residues. Germline CDR1 reads SNHLY; CDR2 reads FYNNEI. CDR3 nucleotide sequence: TGTGCCAGCAGGGCTAGCGGGACCCTCGGGGAGCAGTTCTTC. Amino acid sequence: CASRASGTLGEQFF.

V gene TRBV12-5 combines with J gene TRBJ2-1; TRBD2 agrees at 10 bases. In germline, CDR1 is LGHNT, CDR2 FRNRAP. Unmatched junction bases numbered 3, after V lost 3 bases and J lost 4 bases. The CDR3 has 15 amino acids. In nucleotides, the CDR3 is TGTGCTAGTGGTTTCGGGACTAGCGTATACAATGAGCAGTTCTTC. Translating it yields CASGFGTSVYNEQFF.

This clonotype was counted ten times or more. The J gene is TRBJ2-5, the V gene TRBV7-3; D is perhaps TRBD1 (5 bases). Germline V lookup: CDR1 SGHTA, CDR2 FQGTGA. Trimming cost V 2 bases and J 3 bases, with 10 bases left between them. The CDR3 has 14 residues. The CDR3 spells CASSLFGREETQYF. The CDR3 DNA follows: TGTGCCAGCAGCTTATTCGGCAGGGAAGAGACCCAGTACTTC.

This clonotype appeared many times. CDR3 in amino acids: CASSLGGTEYYNEQFF. As DNA, the CDR3 is TGTGCCAGCAGCTTGGGAGGGACGGAATACTACAATGAGCAGTTCTTC. This chain joins TRBV5-4 and TRBJ2-1; the D gene could be TRBD1 or TRBD2 (5 bases each). The CDR3 spans 16 residues. The germline CDR1 and CDR2 sequences are SGHNT and YYREEE (reference sequence). Trimming removed 0 bases from V and 3 bases from J, with 13 bases in between.

This clonotype has ten or more counts. The genes are TRBV28 and TRBJ1-5; the match to TRBD1 covers 7 bases. The CDR3 covers 14 residues. Germline CDR1 is MDHEN and CDR2 is SYDVKM. The junction had 10 bases not matched to a gene; V was cut back by 7 bases and J by 7 bases. CDR3 residues: CASNDRTGVQPQHF. In nucleotides, the CDR3 is TGTGCCAGCAATGATAGAACAGGGGTCCAGCCCCAGCATTTT.

This clonotype was picked up many times. V and J are TRBV28 and TRBJ1-5, with D possibly matching TRBD1 (5 bases). In germline, CDR1 is MDHEN, CDR2 SYDVKM. The CDR3 covers 17 residues. V dropped 6 bases and J dropped 1 base, with 19 bases sitting between them. The CDR3 here is CASSYWTGDGSNQPQHF. The CDR3 nucleotides are TGTGCCAGCAGCTACTGGACGGGGGATGGCAGCAATCAGCCCCAGCATTTT. Full variable domain (outside the CDR3, taken from reference TRBV28 and TRBJ1-5): DVKVTQSSRYLVKRTGEKVFLECVQDMDHENMFWYRQDPGLGLRLIYFSYDVKMKEKGDIPEGYSVSREKKERFSLILESASTNQTSMYLCASSYWTGDGSNQPQHFGDGTRLSIL.

This clonotype has ten or more counts. The gene calls are TRBV10-1 and TRBJ2-3; TRBD2 aligns across 11 bases. Trimming at V came to 3 bases and at J to 4 bases, leaving 3 bases not matched to a gene. The CDR3 contains 15 residues. Germline CDR1 is WNHNN and CDR2 is SYGVQD (reference sequence). CDR3 region: CASSDQLAGADTQYF. As DNA, the CDR3 is TGCGCCAGCAGTGACCAACTAGCGGGAGCAGATACGCAGTATTTT.

Ten or more counts support this clonotype. CDR3 amino acids: CAILDSLGSNQPQHF. CDR3 DNA sequence: TGTGCCATCTTGGACAGCCTGGGTAGTAATCAGCCCCAGCATTTT. The gene calls are TRBV28 and TRBJ1-5, with D perhaps matching TRBD1 (6 bases). CDR3 size: 15 residues. In germline, CDR1 is MDHEN, CDR2 SYDVKM. Deletions cut 10 bases from V and 4 bases from J, with 20 bases between.

This clonotype was observed a few times. This sequence joins TRBV9 and TRBJ2-3; 8 bases agree with TRBD1. Germline V gives CDR1 SGDLS, CDR2 YYNGEE. J was trimmed by 0 bases and V by 3 bases; bases with no gene match: 12. This CDR3 comprises 18 residues. CDR3 amino acids: CASSGISGTGYSTDTQYF. CDR3 nucleotides: TGTGCCAGCAGCGGGATATCCGGGACAGGCTACAGCACAGATACGCAGTATTTT.

This clonotype was seen only a few times. This chain connects TRBV6-5 to TRBJ1-2, with a tentative D call TRBD1 (5 bases). CDR3 length: 16 amino acids. V was clipped by 0 bases and J by 4 bases, with 15 bases between them. Germline values: CDR1 MNHEY, CDR2 SVGAGI. CDR3 sequence: CASSYSMVLGPYGYTF. The CDR3 DNA follows: TGTGCCAGCAGTTACTCGATGGTCTTGGGGCCCTATGGCTACACCTTC.

This clonotype was seen many times. This rearrangement joins TRBV7-2 to TRBJ2-3; D is uncertain. V was shortened by 3 bases and J by 0 bases, with 10 bases between the two germline ends. Per germline, CDR1 SGHTA and CDR2 FQGNSA. The CDR3 sequence is 15 residues long. The CDR3, as DNA: TGTGCCAGCAGCTTTCTCTTTTCTAGCACAGATACGCAGTATTTT. Its protein is CASSFLFSSTDTQYF.

Turning to this clonotype: This clone may be a read error of a much larger clone one base away. V and J are TRBV20-1 and TRBJ2-6; 7 nucleotides match TRBD1. The CDR3 runs 18 residues. Germline CDR1 is DFQATT and CDR2 is SNEGSKA (reference sequence). CDR3 residues: CSAPWSVGGASGTNVLTF. Here the CDR3 DNA reads TGCAGTGCTCCCTGGAGTGTAGGGGGCGCCTCTGGGACCAACGTCCTGACTTTC.

This clonotype was seen at least ten times. The chain employs TRBV20-1 and TRBJ2-2; no clear D. The germline V gene has CDR1 DFQATT and CDR2 SNEGSKA (reference sequence). V was trimmed by 0 bases and J by 6 bases, leaving 17 bases between them. CDR3 length: 16 amino acids. CDR3 sequence (DNA): TGCAGTGCTAGAGAGGAACTGTCGGGTTACGCCGGGGAGCTGTTTTTT. This translates into CSAREELSGYAGELFF.

This clonotype appeared many times. The chain carries TRBV7-2 and TRBJ2-1; 7 positions agree with TRBD1. CDR1 is SGHTA and CDR2 is FQGNSA in the germline V gene. With V trimmed by 0 bases and J by 8 bases, 7 bases remained unmatched. The CDR3 is made up of 15 amino acids. This CDR3 reads CASSLAGTDVHEQFF. Written as DNA, the CDR3 is TGTGCCAGCAGCTTAGCAGGGACAGACGTTCATGAGCAGTTCTTC.

This clonotype has ten or more counts. The chain combines TRBV28 with TRBJ2-1, with 7 nucleotides matching TRBD2. Trimming at V came to 5 bases and at J to 5 bases, leaving 3 bases not matched to a gene. This CDR3 has 13 amino acids. Germline V CDR1 and CDR2: MDHEN, SYDVKM. The CDR3 DNA reads TGTGCCAGCAGTCTTCTAGCGGACAATGAGCAGTTCTTC. Amino acid sequence: CASSLLADNEQFF.

This clonotype showed up many times. The gene calls are TRBV28 and TRBJ2-7; 7 positions match TRBD1. Looked up from germline, CDR1 is MDHEN and CDR2 is SYDVKM. J gave up 4 bases and V 4 bases, and 13 bases lay outside the gene matches. CDR3 length equals 16 residues. The CDR3 sequence is CASSSPSDRPRYEQYF. The CDR3 DNA reads TGTGCCAGCAGTTCCCCATCGGACAGGCCCAGGTACGAGCAGTACTTC.

This clonotype has at least ten counts. The chain is built from TRBV7-9 and TRBJ2-3; no clear D. V was clipped by 0 bases and J by 5 bases, with 15 bases between them. CDR1 and CDR2 from the germline V gene are SEHNR and FQNEAQ (reference sequence). The CDR3 length is 16 residues. The CDR3 protein is CASSLALSGVRDTQYF. The CDR3 DNA sequence: TGTGCCAGCAGCTTAGCCTTGTCCGGAGTAAGAGATACGCAGTATTTT.

The V and J genes are TRBV12-3 or TRBV12-4 and TRBJ2-1, with 10 positions matching TRBD1. The CDR3 sequence is 16 residues long. The V and J ends lost 6 bases and 2 bases, in that order; junction bases with no gene match: 7. This CDR3 is CASSQTGTGAYNEQFF. CDR3 nucleotides: TGTGCCAGCAGCCAAACCGGGACAGGGGCCTACAATGAGCAGTTCTTC.

This clonotype was recorded a few times. This chain joins TRBV24-1 and TRBJ1-2; 7 bases fit TRBD1. CDR3 length: 13 residues. In germline, CDR1 is KGHDR, CDR2 SFDVKD. Losses at the gene ends were 2 bases for V and 6 bases for J; bases not matched to a gene: 2. Here the CDR3 DNA reads TGTGCCACCAGTGATTCTGACAGGGATGGCTACACCTTC. Translating it yields CATSDSDRDGYTF.

This clonotype was observed at least ten times. V is TRBV3-1 and J is TRBJ2-7; perhaps D is TRBD1 or TRBD2 (5 bases each). The CDR3 runs 14 residues. CDR1 is LGHDT and CDR2 is YNNKEL in the germline V gene (reference sequence). V shed 1 base and J shed 2 bases, with 9 bases lying between them. CDR3 residues: CASSQGDGPYEQYF. DNA for the CDR3: TGTGCCAGCAGCCAAGGGGACGGACCCTACGAGCAGTACTTC.

This clonotype was counted at least ten times. This sequence joins TRBV7-2 and TRBJ2-7, with TRBD2 as a possible D gene (6 bases). Trimming shortened V by 1 base and J by 0 bases, and 13 bases separated the two germline ends. From germline, CDR1 is SGHTA and CDR2 FQGNSA. This CDR3 comprises 16 residues. As DNA, the CDR3 is TGTGCCAGCAGCTTAGGTTTCGGAGGGATCTCCTACGAGCAGTACTTC. Translating gives CASSLGFGGISYEQYF.

This clonotype was recorded at least ten times. V gene TRBV20-1 combines with J gene TRBJ2-5; D possibly corresponds to TRBD1 (8 bases). Trimming removed 4 bases at V and 3 bases at J, with 18 bases between. CDR1 is DFQATT and CDR2 is SNEGSKA in the germline V gene (reference sequence). This CDR3 has 15 amino acids. The CDR3 bases are TGCAGTGCTAAGAATGACAGGGGAGGGAAAGAGACCCAGTACTTC. This gives the protein CSAKNDRGGKETQYF.